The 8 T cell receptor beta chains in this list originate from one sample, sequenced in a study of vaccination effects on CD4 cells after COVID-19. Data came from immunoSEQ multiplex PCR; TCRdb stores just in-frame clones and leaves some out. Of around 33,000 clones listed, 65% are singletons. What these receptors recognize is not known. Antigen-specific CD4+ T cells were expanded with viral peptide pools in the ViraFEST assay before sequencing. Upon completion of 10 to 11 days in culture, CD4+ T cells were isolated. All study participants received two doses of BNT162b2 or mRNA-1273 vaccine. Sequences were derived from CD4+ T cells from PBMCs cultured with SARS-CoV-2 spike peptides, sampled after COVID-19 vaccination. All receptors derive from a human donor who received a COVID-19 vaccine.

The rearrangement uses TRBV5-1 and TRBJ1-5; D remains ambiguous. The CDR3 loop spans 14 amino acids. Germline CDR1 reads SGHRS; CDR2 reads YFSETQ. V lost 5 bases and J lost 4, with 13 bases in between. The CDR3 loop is CASRAGPMNQPQHF. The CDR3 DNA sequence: TGCGCCAGCAGGGCGGGTCCTATGAATCAGCCCCAGCATTTT.

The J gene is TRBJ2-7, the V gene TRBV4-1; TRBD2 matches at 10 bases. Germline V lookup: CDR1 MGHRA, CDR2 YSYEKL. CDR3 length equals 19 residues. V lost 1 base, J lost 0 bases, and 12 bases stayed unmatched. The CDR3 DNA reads TGCGCCAGCAGCCAAGGGGAATGGCTAGCGGGGGCCCTCTCCTACGAGCAGTACTTC. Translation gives CASSQGEWLAGALSYEQYF.

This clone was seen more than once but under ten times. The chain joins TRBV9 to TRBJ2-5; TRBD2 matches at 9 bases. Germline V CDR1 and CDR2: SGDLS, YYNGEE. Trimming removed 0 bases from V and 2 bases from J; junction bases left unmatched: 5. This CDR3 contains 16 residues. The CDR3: CASSVGVAGVQETQYF. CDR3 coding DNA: TGTGCCAGCAGCGTAGGGGTAGCGGGGGTACAAGAGACCCAGTACTTC. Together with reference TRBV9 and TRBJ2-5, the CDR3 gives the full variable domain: DSGVTQTPKHLITATGQRVTLRCSPRSGDLSVYWYQQSLDQGLQFLIQYYNGEERAKGNILERFSAQQFPDLHSELNLSSLELGDSALYFCASSVGVAGVQETQYFGPGTRLLVL.

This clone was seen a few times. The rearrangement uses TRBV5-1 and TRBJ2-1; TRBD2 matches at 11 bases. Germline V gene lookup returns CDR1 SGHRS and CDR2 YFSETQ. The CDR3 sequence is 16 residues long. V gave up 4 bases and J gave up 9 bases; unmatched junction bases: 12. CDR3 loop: CASSLIGTSGWGEQFF. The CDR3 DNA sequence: TGCGCCAGCAGCCTTATCGGGACTAGCGGTTGGGGTGAGCAGTTCTTC. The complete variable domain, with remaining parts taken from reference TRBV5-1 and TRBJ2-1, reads KAGVTQTPRYLIKTRGQQVTLSCSPISGHRSVSWYQQTPGQGLQFLFEYFSETQRNKGNFPGRFSGRQFSNSRSEMNVSTLELGDSALYLCASSLIGTSGWGEQFFGPGTRLTVL.

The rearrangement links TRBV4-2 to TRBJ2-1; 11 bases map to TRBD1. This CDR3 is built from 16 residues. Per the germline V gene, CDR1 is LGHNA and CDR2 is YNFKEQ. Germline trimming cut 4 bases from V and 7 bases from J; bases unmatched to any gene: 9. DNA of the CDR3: TGTGCCAGCAGCCGGGCCGGACAGGGGGCTCGGAATGAGCAGTTCTTC. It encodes CASSRAGQGARNEQFF.

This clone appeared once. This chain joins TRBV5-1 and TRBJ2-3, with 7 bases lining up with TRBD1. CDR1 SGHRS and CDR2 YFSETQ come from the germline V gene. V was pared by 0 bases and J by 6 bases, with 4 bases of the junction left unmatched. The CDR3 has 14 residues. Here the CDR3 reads CASSLAQGPDTQYF. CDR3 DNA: TGCGCCAGCAGCTTGGCACAGGGGCCCGATACGCAGTATTTT.

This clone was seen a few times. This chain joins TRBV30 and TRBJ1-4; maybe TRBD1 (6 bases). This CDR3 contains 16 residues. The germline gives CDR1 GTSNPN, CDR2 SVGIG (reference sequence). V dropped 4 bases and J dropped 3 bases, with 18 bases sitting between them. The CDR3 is CAWNRYGQSANEKLFF. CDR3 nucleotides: TGTGCCTGGAACCGATACGGACAGTCCGCTAATGAAAAACTGTTTTTT.

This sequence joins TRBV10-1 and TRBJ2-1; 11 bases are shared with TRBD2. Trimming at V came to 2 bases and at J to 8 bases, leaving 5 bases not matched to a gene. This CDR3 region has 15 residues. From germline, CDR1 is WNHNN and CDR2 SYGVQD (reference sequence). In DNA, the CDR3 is TGCGCCAGCAGTGAGGATAGCGGGGGGGCCGATGAGCAGTTCTTC. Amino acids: CASSEDSGGADEQFF.